This T cell receptor (beta chain) derives from a study of T-cell memory formation after mild COVID-19. Study as a whole: Largely donor-specific TCR clusters were found.

Regarding the study as a whole: The study detected some responding clones in pre-infection memory, suggesting cross-reactive memory joined. Day 37-peaking second-wave clones had unconfirmed SARS-CoV-2 specificity.

The CDR3 spans 13 residues. CDR1 and CDR2 (germline): LGHDT, YNNKEL (reference sequence). Trimming cost V 4 bases and J 7 bases, with 12 bases left between them. Libraries for TCRalpha and TCRbeta carried sample barcodes and unique molecular identifiers via 5'RACE. One entry per CDR3 protein results from TCRdb running MiXCR on the 5' RACE reads. Of about 170,000 distinct CDR3 sequences in the sample, approximately 12% were seen once. At least ten counts were recorded for this clonotype. Its antigen remains unknown. This rearrangement joins TRBV3-1 to TRBJ2-3; D gene uncertain. Sequencing was done on a sample of PBMCs or a T cell subset sorted from them (not recorded which). The sequence came from a man between 18 and 29 years old who had mild COVID-19 (a few samples of this study predate the infection). Cell type and time point are not known. For the CDR3, the DNA is TGTGCCAGCAGCCCATGGTCTACCCATACGCAGTATTTT. The encoded protein is CASSPWSTHTQYF.